A single sample is the source of the 14 T cell receptor beta chains below, sequenced in a study of cytomegalovirus exposure and HLA in healthy donors. The PCR ran on 60 Vbeta and 13 Jbeta primers. Some clones are missing from TCRdb's copy, which holds only in-frame ones; the method was immunoSEQ multiplex PCR. Of 150,000 to 200,000 clones detected, around 80% appear once; the ten largest clones hold 1.5% to 2%. Sequencing was performed on PBMCs. The receptor source for this set is a man younger than 30 in good health and CMV-seronegative.

This sequence joins TRBV29-1 and TRBJ2-7, with 7 bases aligning to TRBD2. Germline assignment: CDR1 SQVTM and CDR2 ANQGSEA. The CDR3 is 12 residues long. Trimming at V came to 3 bases and at J to 5 bases, leaving 4 bases not matched to a gene. CDR3 DNA sequence: TGCAGCGTTGAGGGCCTAGCGGACGAGCAGTACTTC. Translated: CSVEGLADEQYF.

The V call is TRBV5-4, the J call TRBJ2-5; 7 bases are shared with TRBD1. The germline V gene has CDR1 SGHNT and CDR2 YYREEE (reference sequence). CDR3 length equals 15 residues. The V and J ends lost 6 bases and 3 bases, in that order; junction bases with no gene match: 11. This CDR3 reads CASTTSPQGKETQYF. The DNA of the CDR3 is TGTGCCAGCACCACCAGTCCACAGGGGAAAGAGACCCAGTACTTC.

Of note for this clone: This CDR3 is also generated by other DNA sequences in the sample. V and J are TRBV6-5 and TRBJ1-1; tentative D call: TRBD1 (6 bases). Trimming took off 3 bases at V and 1 base at J, with 9 bases between the two ends. There are 14 residues in the CDR3. CDR1 is MNHEY and CDR2 is SVGAGI in the germline V gene. CDR3: CASSYSDRNTEAFF. In DNA form, the CDR3 reads TGTGCCAGCAGTTATTCGGACAGGAACACTGAAGCTTTCTTT.

The chain recombines TRBV28 with TRBJ2-3, with 8 bases matching TRBD2. The CDR3 length is 14 residues. With V trimmed by 7 bases and J by 0 bases, 3 bases remained unmatched. CDR1 and CDR2 from the germline V gene are MDHEN and SYDVKM. The CDR3 nucleotides read TGTGCCAGCACGCTAGCGGGTAGCACAGATACGCAGTATTTT. Protein product: CASTLAGSTDTQYF.

The DNA for the CDR3 is TGCAGCGTTGAGGGACAGGGGGCAAACGAGCAGTACTTC. This gives the protein CSVEGQGANEQYF. V usage is TRBV29-1 and J usage is TRBJ2-5; 12 bases are shared with TRBD1. TRBJ2-7 matches the DNA end more closely, so the J call is doubtful. The germline V gene has CDR1 SQVTM and CDR2 ANQGSEA. CDR3 length: 13 residues.

The gene calls are TRBV4-1 and TRBJ2-7; a possible D gene is TRBD1 (6 bases). Trimming shortened V by 0 bases and J by 3 bases, and 15 bases separated the two germline ends. This CDR3 has 16 residues. CDR1 and CDR2 from the germline V gene are MGHRA and YSYEKL. Here the CDR3 DNA reads TGCGCCAGCAGCCAAGATCGGTTCAGGGGTAACTACGAGCAGTACTTC. Protein sequence: CASSQDRFRGNYEQYF.

The genes are TRBV6-5 and TRBJ1-2; D gene uncertain. V lost 2 bases, J lost 4 bases, and 14 bases lay in between. The CDR3 totals 15 residues. In germline, CDR1 is MNHEY, CDR2 SVGAGI. CDR3 nucleotide sequence: TGTGCCAGCAGTTACGGCAGGATCCCTCTCTATGGCTACACCTTC. Translation gives CASSYGRIPLYGYTF.

The chain employs TRBV10-3 and TRBJ2-2, with 9 bases that match TRBD1. The CDR3 has 17 amino acids. The trim removed 0 bases at V and 3 bases at J, leaving 5 bases unmatched. Germline CDR1 is ENHRY and CDR2 is SYGVKD. CDR3 sequence (DNA): TGTGCCATCAGTGAGTCAATCCGGACAGGGGACACCGGGGAGCTGTTTTTT. Encoded protein: CAISESIRTGDTGELFF.

In its sample, this clone was seen a few times. V is TRBV21-1 and J is TRBJ2-3; the D segment call TRBD1 is taken from the table without a DNA check. TRBV21-1 is described as a pseudogene. This CDR3 contains 14 residues. The CDR3 DNA sequence: TGTGCCAGCAGCAAGGGACAGGGCACAGATACGCAGTATTTT. This encodes CASSKGQGTDTQYF.

This chain links TRBV29-1 with TRBJ1-5; a weak D match, TRBD1 (6 bases). V lost 4 bases and J 2 bases, leaving 9 bases between the germline ends. The CDR3 has 13 amino acids. The germline CDR1 and CDR2 sequences are SQVTM and ANQGSEA. The CDR3 coding sequence is TGCAGCGTTGCAGGGGATGGCAATCAGCCCCAGCATTTT. It translates to CSVAGDGNQPQHF.

The chain couples TRBV28 to TRBJ1-2; 11 nucleotides match TRBD1. This CDR3 is built from 16 residues. V gave up 3 bases and J gave up 1 base; unmatched junction bases: 4. CDR1 and CDR2 (germline): MDHEN, SYDVKM. This CDR3 reads CASSLTGTGGNYGYTF. The CDR3 DNA follows: TGTGCCAGCAGTTTGACCGGGACAGGGGGTAACTATGGCTACACCTTC.

The chain has TRBV7-8 and TRBJ2-7; TRBD2 matches 7 bases. CDR3 length equals 14 residues. V lost 5 bases, J lost 0 bases, and 4 bases stayed unmatched. The V gene's germline CDR1 is SGHVS and CDR2 FQNEAQ. DNA of the CDR3: TGTGCCAGCAGCCGTACTAGCGACTCCTACGAGCAGTACTTC. The encoded protein is CASSRTSDSYEQYF. Together with reference TRBV7-8 and TRBJ2-7, the CDR3 gives the full variable domain: GAGVSQSPRYKVAKRGQDVALRCDPISGHVSLFWYQQALGQGPEFLTYFQNEAQLDKSGLPSDRFFAERPEGSVSTLKIQRTQQEDSAVYLCASSRTSDSYEQYFGPGTRLTVT.

Turning to this clone: The junction shows a germline mismatch at one end, possibly a read error. V and J are TRBV7-9 and TRBJ2-2, with D possibly matching TRBD2 (5 bases). This CDR3 has 17 residues. Germline loops: CDR1 SEHNR, CDR2 FQNEAQ (reference sequence). CDR3 coding DNA: TGTTCCAGCAGCTTAGCGCCGGGAACGAGCTACACCGGGGAGCTGTTTTTT. Protein product: CSSSLAPGTSYTGELFF. Variable domain in full (rest from reference TRBV7-9 and TRBJ2-2): DTGVSQNPRHKITKRGQNVTFRCDPISEHNRLYWYRQTLGQGPEFLTYFQNEAQLEKSRLLSDRFSAERPKGSFSTLEIQRTEQGDSAMYLCSSSLAPGTSYTGELFFGEGSRLTVL.

The chain has TRBV15 and TRBJ2-1; 11 bases map to TRBD2. This CDR3 has 20 amino acids. J lost 10 bases, V lost 1 base, and 21 bases had no gene match. Germline V gene data show CDR1 as LNHNV and CDR2 as YYDKDF (reference sequence). The CDR3 sequence: CATSRGGPSGGPRHNEEQFF. CDR3 coding DNA: TGTGCCACCAGCAGAGGTGGGCCTAGCGGGGGGCCCCGGCACAATGAAGAGCAGTTCTTC. The full variable domain, completed using reference TRBV15 and TRBJ2-1, is DAMVIQNPRYQVTQFGKPVTLSCSQTLNHNVMYWYQQKSSQAPKLLFHYYDKDFNNEADTPDNFQSRRPNTSFCFLDIRSPGLGDTAMYLCATSRGGPSGGPRHNEEQFFGPGTRLTVL.